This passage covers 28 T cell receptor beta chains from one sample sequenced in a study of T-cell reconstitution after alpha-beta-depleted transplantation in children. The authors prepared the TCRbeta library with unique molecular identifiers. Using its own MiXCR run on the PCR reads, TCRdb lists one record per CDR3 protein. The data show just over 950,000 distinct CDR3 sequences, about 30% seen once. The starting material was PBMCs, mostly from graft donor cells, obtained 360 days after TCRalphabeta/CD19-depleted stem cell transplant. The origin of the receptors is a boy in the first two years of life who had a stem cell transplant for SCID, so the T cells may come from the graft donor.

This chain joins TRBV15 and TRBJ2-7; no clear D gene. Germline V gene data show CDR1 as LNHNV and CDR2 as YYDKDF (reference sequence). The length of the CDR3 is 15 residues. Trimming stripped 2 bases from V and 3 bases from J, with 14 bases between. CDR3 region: CATSRSPPNVYEQYF. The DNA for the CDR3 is TGTGCCACCAGCAGAAGCCCCCCCAACGTCTACGAGCAGTACTTC.

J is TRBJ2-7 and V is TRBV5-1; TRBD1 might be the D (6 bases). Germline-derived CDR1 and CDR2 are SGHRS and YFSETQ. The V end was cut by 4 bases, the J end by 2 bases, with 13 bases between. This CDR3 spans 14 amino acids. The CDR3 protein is CASSRDTGTYEQYF. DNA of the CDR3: TGCGCCAGCAGCCGGGACACAGGGACCTACGAGCAGTACTTC.

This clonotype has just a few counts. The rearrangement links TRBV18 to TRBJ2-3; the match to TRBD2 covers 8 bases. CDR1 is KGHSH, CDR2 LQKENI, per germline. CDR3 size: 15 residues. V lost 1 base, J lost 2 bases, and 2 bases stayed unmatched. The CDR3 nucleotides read TGTGCCAGCTCACCACGCGGGGGGCCCACAGATACGCAGTATTTT. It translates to CASSPRGGPTDTQYF.

The CDR3 region is CASRRGGARDTEAFF. CDR3 DNA: TGCGCCAGCAGGAGGGGGGGCGCCCGCGACACTGAAGCTTTCTTT. This chain uses TRBV5-1 with TRBJ1-1; maybe TRBD1 (6 bases). The V and J ends lost 5 bases and 3 bases respectively, with 17 bases between them. The CDR3 length is 15 residues. Germline V gene sequence: CDR1 SGHRS, CDR2 YFSETQ.

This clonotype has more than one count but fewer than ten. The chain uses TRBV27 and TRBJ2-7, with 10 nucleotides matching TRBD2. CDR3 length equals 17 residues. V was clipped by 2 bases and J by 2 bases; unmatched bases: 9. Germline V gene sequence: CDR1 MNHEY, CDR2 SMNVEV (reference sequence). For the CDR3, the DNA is TGTGCCAGCAGTTTAGCCGTCCTAGCGGGGGCCCCCTACGAGCAGTACTTC. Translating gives CASSLAVLAGAPYEQYF.

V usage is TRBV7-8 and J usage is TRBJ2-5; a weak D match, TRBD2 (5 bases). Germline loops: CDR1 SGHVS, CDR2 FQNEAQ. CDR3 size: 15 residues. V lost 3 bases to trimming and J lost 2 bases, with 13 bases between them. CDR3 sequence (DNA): TGTGCCAGCAGCTTGGCGGTCGTAGCGCAAGAGACCCAGTACTTC. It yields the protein CASSLAVVAQETQYF.

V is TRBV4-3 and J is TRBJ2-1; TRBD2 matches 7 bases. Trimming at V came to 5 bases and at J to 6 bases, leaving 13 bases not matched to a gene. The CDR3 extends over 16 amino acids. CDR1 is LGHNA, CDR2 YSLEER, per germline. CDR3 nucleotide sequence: TGCGCCAGCAGCAAAAGGTTGGCTAGCGGAATCAATGAGCAGTTCTTC. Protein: CASSKRLASGINEQFF.

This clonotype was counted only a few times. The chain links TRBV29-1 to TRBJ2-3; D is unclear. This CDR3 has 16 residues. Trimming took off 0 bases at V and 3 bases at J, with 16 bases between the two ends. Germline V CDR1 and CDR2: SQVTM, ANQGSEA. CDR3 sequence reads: CSVEEASASGTDTQYF. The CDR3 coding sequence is TGCAGCGTTGAAGAAGCGTCGGCTAGTGGGACAGATACGCAGTATTTT.

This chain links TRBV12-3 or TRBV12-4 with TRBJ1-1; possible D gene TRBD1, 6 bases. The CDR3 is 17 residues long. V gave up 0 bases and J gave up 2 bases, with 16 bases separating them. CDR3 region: CASSLATGQGNNTEAFF. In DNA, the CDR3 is TGTGCCAGCAGTTTAGCGACGGGACAAGGTAATAACACTGAAGCTTTCTTT.

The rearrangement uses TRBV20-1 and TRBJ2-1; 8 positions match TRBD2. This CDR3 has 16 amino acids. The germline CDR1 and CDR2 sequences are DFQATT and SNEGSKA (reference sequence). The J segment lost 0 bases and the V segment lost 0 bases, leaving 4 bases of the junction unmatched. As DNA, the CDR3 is TGCAGTGCTAGAGATCGGGGGGGCACCTCCTACAATGAGCAGTTCTTC. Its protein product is CSARDRGGTSYNEQFF.

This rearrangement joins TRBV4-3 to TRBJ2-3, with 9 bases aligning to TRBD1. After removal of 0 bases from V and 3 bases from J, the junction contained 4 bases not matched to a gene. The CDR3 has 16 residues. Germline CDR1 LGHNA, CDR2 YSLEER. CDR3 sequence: CASSQEGTGLTDTQYF. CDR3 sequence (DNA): TGCGCCAGCAGCCAAGAGGGGACAGGGCTGACAGATACGCAGTATTTT.

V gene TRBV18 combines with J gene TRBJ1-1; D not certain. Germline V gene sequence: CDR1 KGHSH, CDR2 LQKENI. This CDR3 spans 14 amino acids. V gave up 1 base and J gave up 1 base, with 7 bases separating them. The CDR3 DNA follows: TGTGCCAGCTCACCACAGTGGAGGAACACTGAAGCTTTCTTT. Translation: CASSPQWRNTEAFF.

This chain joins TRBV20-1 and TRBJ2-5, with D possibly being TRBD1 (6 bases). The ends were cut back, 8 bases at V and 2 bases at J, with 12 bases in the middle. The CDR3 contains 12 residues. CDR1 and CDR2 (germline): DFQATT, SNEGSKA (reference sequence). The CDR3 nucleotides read TGCAGTACTAAGACAGGTCAAGAGACCCAGTACTTC. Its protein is CSTKTGQETQYF.

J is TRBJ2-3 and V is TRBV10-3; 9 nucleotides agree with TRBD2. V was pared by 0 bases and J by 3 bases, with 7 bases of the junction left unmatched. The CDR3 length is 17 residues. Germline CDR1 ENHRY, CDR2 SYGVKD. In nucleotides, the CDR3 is TGTGCCATCAGTGAGTCGCCGCGGGGGGGAAGGACAGATACGCAGTATTTT. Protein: CAISESPRGGRTDTQYF.

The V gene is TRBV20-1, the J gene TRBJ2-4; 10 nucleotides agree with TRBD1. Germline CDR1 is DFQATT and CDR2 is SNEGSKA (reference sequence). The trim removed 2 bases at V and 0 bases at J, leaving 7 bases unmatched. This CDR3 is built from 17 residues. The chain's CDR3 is CSARTGQGVLAKNIQYF. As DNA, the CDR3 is TGCAGTGCTAGAACCGGACAGGGGGTCTTAGCCAAAAACATTCAGTACTTC.

CDR3 in DNA: TGCGCCAGCAGCCAGACCGCCGTATGGGCAGATACGCAGTATTTT. As protein: CASSQTAVWADTQYF. The V call is TRBV4-3, the J call TRBJ2-3; unclear D gene. Germline V CDR1 and CDR2: LGHNA, YSLEER. The CDR3 spans 15 residues. V lost 3 bases, J lost 4 bases, and 14 bases lay in between.

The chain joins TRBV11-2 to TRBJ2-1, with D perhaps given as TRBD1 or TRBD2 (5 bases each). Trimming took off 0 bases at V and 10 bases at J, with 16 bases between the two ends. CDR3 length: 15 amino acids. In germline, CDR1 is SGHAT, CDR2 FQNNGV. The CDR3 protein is CASSLDPRGRGEQFF. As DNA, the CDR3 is TGTGCCAGCAGCTTAGATCCTAGGGGAAGAGGGGAGCAGTTCTTC.

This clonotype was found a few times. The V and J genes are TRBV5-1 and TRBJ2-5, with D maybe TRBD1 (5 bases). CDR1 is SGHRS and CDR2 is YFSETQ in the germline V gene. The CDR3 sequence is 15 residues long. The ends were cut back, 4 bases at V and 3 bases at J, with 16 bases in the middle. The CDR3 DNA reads TGCGCCAGCAGCCCCAGGGTTTTGTGGAAAGAGACCCAGTACTTC. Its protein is CASSPRVLWKETQYF.

The CDR3 DNA follows: TGTGCCTGGAGTAAGGGGAAATGGGACGAGCAGTACTTC. It encodes CAWSKGKWDEQYF. This chain uses TRBV30 with TRBJ2-7; D is perhaps TRBD1 (5 bases). CDR3 length: 13 residues. V was pared by 2 bases and J by 5 bases, with 13 bases between. Germline CDR1 reads GTSNPN; CDR2 reads SVGIG (reference sequence).

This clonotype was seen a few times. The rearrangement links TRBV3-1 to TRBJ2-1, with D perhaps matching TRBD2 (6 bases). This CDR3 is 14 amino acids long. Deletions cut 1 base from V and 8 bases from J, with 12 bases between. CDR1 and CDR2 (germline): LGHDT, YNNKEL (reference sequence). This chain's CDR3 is CASSQVGGVHEQFF. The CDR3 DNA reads TGTGCCAGCAGCCAAGTCGGCGGGGTCCATGAGCAGTTCTTC.

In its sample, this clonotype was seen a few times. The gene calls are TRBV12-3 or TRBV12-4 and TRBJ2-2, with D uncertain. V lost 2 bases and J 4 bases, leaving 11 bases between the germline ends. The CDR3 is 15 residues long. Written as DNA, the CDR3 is TGTGCCAGCAGTTTAAGGTCGGCCGGCACCGGGGAGCTGTTTTTT. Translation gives CASSLRSAGTGELFF.

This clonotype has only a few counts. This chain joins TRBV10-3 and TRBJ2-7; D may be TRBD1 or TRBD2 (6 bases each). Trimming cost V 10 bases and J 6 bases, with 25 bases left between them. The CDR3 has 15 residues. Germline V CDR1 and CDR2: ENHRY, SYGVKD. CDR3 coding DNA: TGTGCCACCCGTAATTTAGCACCGGGGGCCATCGAGCAGTACTTC. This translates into CATRNLAPGAIEQYF.

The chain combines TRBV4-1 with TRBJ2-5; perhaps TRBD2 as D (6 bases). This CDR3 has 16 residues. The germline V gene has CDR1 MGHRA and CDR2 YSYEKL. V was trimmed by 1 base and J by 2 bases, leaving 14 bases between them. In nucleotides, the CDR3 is TGCGCCAGCAGCCAAGTTGTTCGGGGGTTTCAAGAGACCCAGTACTTC. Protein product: CASSQVVRGFQETQYF.

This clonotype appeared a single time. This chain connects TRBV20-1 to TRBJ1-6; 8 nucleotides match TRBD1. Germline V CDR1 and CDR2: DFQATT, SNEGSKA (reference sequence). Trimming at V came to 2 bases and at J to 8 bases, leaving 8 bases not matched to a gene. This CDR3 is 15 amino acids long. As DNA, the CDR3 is TGCAGTGCTAGAAGAGCAGGGGGCTCGGATTCACCCCTCCACTTT. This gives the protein CSARRAGGSDSPLHF.

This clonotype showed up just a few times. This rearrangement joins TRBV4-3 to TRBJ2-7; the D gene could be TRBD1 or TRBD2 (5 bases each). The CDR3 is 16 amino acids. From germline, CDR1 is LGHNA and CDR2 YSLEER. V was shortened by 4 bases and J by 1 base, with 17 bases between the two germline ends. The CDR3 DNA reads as TGCGCCAGCAGCCCCCCCCGGGGCGTCCATTCCTACGAGCAGTACTTC. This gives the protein CASSPPRGVHSYEQYF.

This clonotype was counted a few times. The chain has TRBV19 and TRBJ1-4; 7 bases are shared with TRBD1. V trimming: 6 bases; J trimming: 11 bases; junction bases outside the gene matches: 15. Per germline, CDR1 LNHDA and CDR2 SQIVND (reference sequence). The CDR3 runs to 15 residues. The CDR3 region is CASSAKDSGQWKLFF. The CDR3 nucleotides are TGTGCCAGTAGCGCAAAAGACTCGGGACAGTGGAAACTGTTTTTT.

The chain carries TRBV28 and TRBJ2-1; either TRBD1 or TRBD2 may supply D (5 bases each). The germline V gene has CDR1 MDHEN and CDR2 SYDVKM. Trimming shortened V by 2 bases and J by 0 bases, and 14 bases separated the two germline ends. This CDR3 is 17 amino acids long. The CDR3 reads CASSLKVGVGSYNEQFF. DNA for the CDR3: TGTGCCAGCAGTTTAAAGGTGGGGGTAGGCTCCTACAATGAGCAGTTCTTC.

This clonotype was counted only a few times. The CDR3 nucleotides are TGCAGTGCTAGAGAGCCCCAGGGGGGCTACACCTTC. Translation gives CSAREPQGGYTF. The chain is built from TRBV20-1 and TRBJ1-2; maybe TRBD1 (6 bases). The germline V and J ends were trimmed by 0 bases and 8 bases, with 10 bases remaining between them. CDR1 DFQATT and CDR2 SNEGSKA come from the germline V gene (reference sequence). CDR3 length: 12 amino acids.